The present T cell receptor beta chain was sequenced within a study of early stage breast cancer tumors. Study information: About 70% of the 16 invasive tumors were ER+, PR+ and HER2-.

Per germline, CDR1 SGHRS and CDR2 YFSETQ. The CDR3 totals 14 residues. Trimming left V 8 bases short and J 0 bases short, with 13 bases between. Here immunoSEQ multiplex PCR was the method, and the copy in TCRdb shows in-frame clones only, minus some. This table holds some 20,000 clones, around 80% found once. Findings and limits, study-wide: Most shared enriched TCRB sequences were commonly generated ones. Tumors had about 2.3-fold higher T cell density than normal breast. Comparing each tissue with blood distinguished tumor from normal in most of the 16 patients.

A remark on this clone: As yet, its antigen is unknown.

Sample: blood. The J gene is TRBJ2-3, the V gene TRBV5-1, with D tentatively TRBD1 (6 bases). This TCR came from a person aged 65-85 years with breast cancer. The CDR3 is CASVQGVSTDTQYF. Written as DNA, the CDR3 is TGCGCCAGTGTACAGGGAGTGAGCACAGATACGCAGTATTTT.